This T cell receptor beta chain comes out of a study of graft-versus-host responses after intestinal transplantation. Study details: For around three years after anti-thymocyte globulin induction, all recipients took tacrolimus and steroids. Whole-study findings and limits: GvH clone levels peaked in circulation, and this peak was associated with early post-transplant HvG declines. Some patients had graft-donor T cell macrochimerism. In their allografts, the ratios of graft-versus-host to host-versus-graft T cell clones were high.

Deletions cut 1 base from V and 9 bases from J, with 13 bases between. Germline CDR1 is PRHDT and CDR2 is FYEKMQ (reference sequence). The CDR3 has 14 amino acids. Profiled with immunoSEQ multiplex PCR; TCRdb holds only in-frame clones, not every one. The table lists 20,000 to 25,000 clones, about 33% of them singletons, with over 7.5% in the top ten. With roughly 200,000 irradiated, violet-dye-labeled stimulator cells, roughly 200,000 CFSE-labeled responder cells were plated. This TCR derives from a human patient who received an intestinal transplant. The V gene is TRBV13, the J gene TRBJ2-1; no definite D call. Sequenced material: alloreactive CD8+ T cells from a mixed lymphocyte reaction culture, taken before intestinal transplant. The subset is: CFSE-low proliferating T cells sorted from approximately six-day pre-transplant mixed lymphocyte reaction (GvH or HvG direction). The CDR3 nucleotides are TGTGCCAGCAGCTTAGTAGGGTTAGCATCTGAGCAGTTCTTC. Translated, it gives CASSLVGLASEQFF.